A single T cell receptor (beta chain) is shown here with its context. Its antigen is as yet unknown. This sample was taken from a study of neoadjuvant anti-PD-1 for oral cavity cancer. Study overall: Around day 43, patients without progression received a fourth nivolumab dose before surgery.

General study points: Non-responders to neoadjuvant nivolumab had significantly more clonal PBMC T cells than responders.

Germline V gene lookup returns CDR1 ENHRY and CDR2 SYGVKD. Germline trimming cut 1 base from V and 7 bases from J; bases unmatched to any gene: 2. This CDR3 contains 15 residues. Assay used: immunoSEQ multiplex PCR; TCRdb lists only in-frame clones, some missing. The sample lists about 16,000 clones, 72% seen once, with roughly 2.7% in the top ten. Patients had HPV-negative, locally advanced oral cavity squamous cell carcinoma. V is TRBV10-3 and J is TRBJ1-6, with 9 bases lining up with TRBD1. The sample in question was PBMCs, obtained before nivolumab (anti-PD-1) treatment. The receptor's source is a person aged 35-79 years with oral cavity squamous cell carcinoma. As DNA, the CDR3 is TGTGCCATCAGTGAGTTGGGACAGGGAAATTCACCCCTCCACTTT. Translation gives CAISELGQGNSPLHF.